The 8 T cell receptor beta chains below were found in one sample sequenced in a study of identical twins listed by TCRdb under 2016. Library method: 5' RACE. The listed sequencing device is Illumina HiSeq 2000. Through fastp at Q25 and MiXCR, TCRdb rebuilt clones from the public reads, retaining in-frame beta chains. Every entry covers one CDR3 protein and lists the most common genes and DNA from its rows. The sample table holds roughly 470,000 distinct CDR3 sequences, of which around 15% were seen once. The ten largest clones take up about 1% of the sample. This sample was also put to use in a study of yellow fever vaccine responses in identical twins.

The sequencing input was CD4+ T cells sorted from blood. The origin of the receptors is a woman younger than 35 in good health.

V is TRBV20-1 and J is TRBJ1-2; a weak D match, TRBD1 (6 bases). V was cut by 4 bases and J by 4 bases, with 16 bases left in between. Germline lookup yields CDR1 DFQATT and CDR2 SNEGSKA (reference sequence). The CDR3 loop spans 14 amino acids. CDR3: CSATQGILSYGYTF. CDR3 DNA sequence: TGCAGTGCTACCCAGGGGATTCTATCCTATGGCTACACCTTC.

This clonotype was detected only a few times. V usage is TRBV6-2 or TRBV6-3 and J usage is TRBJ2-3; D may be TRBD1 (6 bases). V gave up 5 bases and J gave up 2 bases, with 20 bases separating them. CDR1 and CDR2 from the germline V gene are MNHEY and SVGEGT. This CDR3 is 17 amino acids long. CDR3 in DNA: TGTGCCAGCAGTCAGAGGGACAAGCGACTTTCCACAGATACGCAGTATTTT. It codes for CASSQRDKRLSTDTQYF.

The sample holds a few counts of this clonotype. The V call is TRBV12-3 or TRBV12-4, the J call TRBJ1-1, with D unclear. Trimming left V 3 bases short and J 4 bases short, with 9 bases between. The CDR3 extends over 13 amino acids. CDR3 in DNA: TGTGCCAGCAGTTTTGGAGGGAGCACTGAAGCTTTCTTT. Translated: CASSFGGSTEAFF.

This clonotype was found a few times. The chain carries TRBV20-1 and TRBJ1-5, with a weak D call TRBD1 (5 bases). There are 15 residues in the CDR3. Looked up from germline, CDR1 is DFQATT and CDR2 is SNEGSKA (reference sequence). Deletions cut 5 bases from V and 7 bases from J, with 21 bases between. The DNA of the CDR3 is TGCAGTGCTGAAGCCGGGGCCTGGGGTGGGCAGCCCCAGCATTTT. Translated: CSAEAGAWGGQPQHF.

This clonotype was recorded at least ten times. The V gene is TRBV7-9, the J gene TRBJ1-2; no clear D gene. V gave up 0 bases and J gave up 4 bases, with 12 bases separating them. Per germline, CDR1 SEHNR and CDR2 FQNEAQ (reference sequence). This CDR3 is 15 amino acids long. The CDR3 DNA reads TGTGCCAGCAGCTTAGCGGGCGGTGGTAGCTATGGCTACACCTTC. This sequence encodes CASSLAGGGSYGYTF.

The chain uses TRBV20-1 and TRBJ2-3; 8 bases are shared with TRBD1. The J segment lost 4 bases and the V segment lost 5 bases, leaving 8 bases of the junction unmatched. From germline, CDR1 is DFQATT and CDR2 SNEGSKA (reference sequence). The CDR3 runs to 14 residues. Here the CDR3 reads CSAEDRVRADTQYF. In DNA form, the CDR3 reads TGCAGTGCTGAGGACAGGGTCAGAGCAGATACGCAGTATTTT.

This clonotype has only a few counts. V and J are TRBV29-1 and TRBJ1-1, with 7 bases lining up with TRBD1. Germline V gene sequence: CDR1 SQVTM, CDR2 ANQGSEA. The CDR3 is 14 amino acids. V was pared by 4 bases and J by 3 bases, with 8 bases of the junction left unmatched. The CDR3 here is CSVVGGGWDTEAFF. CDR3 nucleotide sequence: TGCAGCGTTGTAGGAGGGGGCTGGGACACTGAAGCTTTCTTT.

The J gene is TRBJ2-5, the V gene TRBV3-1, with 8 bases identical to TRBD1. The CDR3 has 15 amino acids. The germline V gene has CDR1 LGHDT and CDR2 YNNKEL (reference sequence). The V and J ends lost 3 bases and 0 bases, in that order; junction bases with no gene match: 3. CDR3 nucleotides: TGTGCCAGCAGCCATCGGACAGGGTACCAAGAGACCCAGTACTTC. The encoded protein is CASSHRTGYQETQYF.